The 22 T cell receptor beta chains presented below share a single source sample, sequenced in a study of blood T cell repertoires in COVID-19. Only in-frame clones appear in the TCRdb table, and some are missing; sequencing was by immunoSEQ multiplex PCR. The table has some 250,000 clones, approximately 91% seen once. Material for sequencing was PBMCs or T cells enriched from blood (not recorded which). These receptors all stem from a human donor in a cohort exposed to, infected with or recovered from COVID-19 (not recorded which). The donor label of this sample is uncertain.

The chain couples TRBV18 to TRBJ1-2, with a tentative D call TRBD1 (5 bases). This CDR3 comprises 15 residues. Germline values: CDR1 KGHSH, CDR2 LQKENI. V was clipped by 3 bases and J by 2 bases, with 13 bases between them. The CDR3 reads CASSPNRRWNYGYTF. CDR3 DNA: TGTGCCAGCTCACCGAACAGGAGATGGAACTATGGCTACACCTTC.

The V and J genes are TRBV7-2 and TRBJ2-1; tentative D call: TRBD1 (6 bases). The germline gives CDR1 SGHTA, CDR2 FQGNSA. Deletions cut 0 bases from V and 7 bases from J, with 13 bases between. The CDR3 is 15 amino acids. The CDR3 nucleotides are TGTGCCAGCAGCTTAGCAGGGGGAATTTATAATGAGCAGTTCTTC. It encodes CASSLAGGIYNEQFF.

The chain has TRBV2 and TRBJ2-7; 9 bases line up with TRBD1. The CDR3 has 15 amino acids. Germline assignment: CDR1 SNHLY and CDR2 FYNNEI. Unmatched junction bases numbered 6, after V lost 5 bases and J lost 1 base. The CDR3 reads CASSYRGLASYEQYF. CDR3 nucleotide sequence: TGTGCCAGCAGTTACAGGGGGCTTGCTTCCTACGAGCAGTACTTC. The full variable domain, with the rest looked up from reference TRBV2 and TRBJ2-7, is EPEVTQTPSHQVTQMGQEVILRCVPISNHLYFYWYRQILGQKVEFLVSFYNNEISEKSEIFDDQFSVERPDGSNFTLKIRSTKLEDSAMYFCASSYRGLASYEQYFGPGTRLTVT.

V is TRBV7-2 and J is TRBJ2-7; TRBD1 might be the D (6 bases). V shed 2 bases and J shed 0 bases, with 11 bases lying between them. CDR1 SGHTA and CDR2 FQGNSA come from the germline V gene. This CDR3 has 15 residues. In DNA form, the CDR3 reads TGTGCCAGCAGCTTACGGGCAGGGGCCTCCTACGAGCAGTACTTC. Its protein is CASSLRAGASYEQYF. The whole variable domain, remainder taken from reference TRBV7-2 and TRBJ2-7, is GAGVSQSPSNKVTEKGKDVELRCDPISGHTALYWYRQSLGQGLEFLIYFQGNSAPDKSGLPSDRFSAERTGGSVSTLTIQRTQQEDSAVYLCASSLRAGASYEQYFGPGTRLTVT.

This clone was seen a handful of times. This chain joins TRBV27 and TRBJ2-2, with unresolved D. This CDR3 has 13 amino acids. The V end was cut by 6 bases, the J end by 2 bases, with 7 bases between. The germline CDR1 and CDR2 sequences are MNHEY and SMNVEV (reference sequence). This CDR3 reads CASRHSNTGELFF. CDR3 DNA sequence: TGTGCCAGCAGGCACAGTAACACCGGGGAGCTGTTTTTT.

The rearrangement joins TRBV5-4 to TRBJ2-2, with a tentative D call TRBD1 (5 bases). Germline V gene data show CDR1 as SGHNT and CDR2 as YYREEE (reference sequence). The CDR3 extends over 15 amino acids. Trimming removed 4 bases at V and 3 bases at J, with 13 bases between. CDR3 residues: CASSVGAQDTGELFF. The CDR3 DNA follows: TGTGCCAGCAGCGTAGGGGCTCAGGACACCGGGGAGCTGTTTTTT.

The rearrangement uses TRBV7-8 and TRBJ1-4, with D possibly matching TRBD1 (5 bases). V was cut by 5 bases and J by 6 bases, with 13 bases left in between. The germline gives CDR1 SGHVS, CDR2 FQNEAQ. The CDR3 is 14 residues long. The CDR3 bases are TGTGCCAGCAGCCACCTCGACAGCGATGAAAAACTGTTTTTT. It specifies CASSHLDSDEKLFF. The full variable domain, completed using reference TRBV7-8 and TRBJ1-4, is GAGVSQSPRYKVAKRGQDVALRCDPISGHVSLFWYQQALGQGPEFLTYFQNEAQLDKSGLPSDRFFAERPEGSVSTLKIQRTQQEDSAVYLCASSHLDSDEKLFFGSGTQLSVL.

V gene TRBV7-3 combines with J gene TRBJ2-5; 9 bases fit TRBD1. The CDR3 is made up of 14 amino acids. Germline V gene data show CDR1 as SGHTA and CDR2 as FQGTGA. Trimming cost V 5 bases and J 2 bases; bases outside gene matches: 3. CDR3 region: CASSIQGAQETQYF. Here the CDR3 DNA reads TGTGCCAGCAGCATACAGGGGGCTCAAGAGACCCAGTACTTC.

The chain joins TRBV7-2 to TRBJ1-1; no clear D gene. The CDR3 consists of 12 residues. Germline V gene sequence: CDR1 SGHTA, CDR2 FQGNSA. V lost 5 bases, J lost 4 bases, and 8 bases lay in between. The CDR3 region is CASSPHFTEAFF. The DNA for the CDR3 is TGTGCCAGCAGCCCCCACTTCACTGAAGCTTTCTTT.

J is TRBJ1-1 and V is TRBV19; maybe TRBD1 (5 bases). The CDR3 sequence is 17 residues long. Trimming stripped 3 bases from V and 4 bases from J, with 21 bases between. From germline, CDR1 is LNHDA and CDR2 SQIVND (reference sequence). The CDR3 DNA is TGTGCCAGTAGTATTCTGTCAGGGCGTATCGTGGGCACTGAAGCTTTCTTT. It specifies CASSILSGRIVGTEAFF.

The J gene is TRBJ1-5, the V gene TRBV5-4; perhaps TRBD1 as D (5 bases). This CDR3 is built from 14 residues. The V and J ends lost 0 bases and 6 bases respectively, with 10 bases between them. CDR1 and CDR2 from the germline V gene are SGHNT and YYREEE (reference sequence). This CDR3 reads CASSLAGRGQPQHF. For the CDR3, the DNA is TGTGCCAGCAGCTTGGCAGGGAGGGGTCAGCCCCAGCATTTT.

The V gene is TRBV4-2, the J gene TRBJ2-7; D perhaps matches TRBD2 (6 bases). The CDR3 spans 17 residues. Trimming removed 1 base from V and 4 bases from J, with 20 bases in between. Germline V gene lookup returns CDR1 LGHNA and CDR2 YNFKEQ. The CDR3 region is CASSQGWDGPGVYEQYF. In DNA form, the CDR3 reads TGTGCCAGCAGCCAAGGGTGGGACGGCCCGGGGGTGTACGAGCAGTACTTC.

The chain joins TRBV4-3 to TRBJ1-6; 8 bases fit TRBD1. J lost 14 bases, V lost 4 bases, and 10 bases had no gene match. CDR3 length: 14 amino acids. Germline assignment: CDR1 LGHNA and CDR2 YSLEER. The CDR3 here is CASSPDREINSLHF. In DNA, the CDR3 is TGCGCCAGCAGCCCGGACAGGGAAATTAATTCCCTCCACTTT.

This rearrangement joins TRBV19 to TRBJ1-1, with D unresolved. The CDR3 sequence is 12 residues long. The germline V gene encodes CDR1 LNHDA and CDR2 SQIVND (reference sequence). V was trimmed by 0 bases and J by 7 bases, leaving 6 bases between them. CDR3 protein: CASSIDQVEAFF. DNA of the CDR3: TGTGCCAGTAGTATAGATCAGGTTGAAGCTTTCTTT.

The gene calls are TRBV4-2 and TRBJ1-2, with D possibly TRBD1 on 5 matching bases. Trimming removed 4 bases at V and 9 bases at J, with 15 bases between. The CDR3 spans 13 residues. The germline V gene has CDR1 LGHNA and CDR2 YNFKEQ. CDR3 loop: CASSPAVGGSYTF. CDR3 DNA sequence: TGTGCCAGCAGCCCCGCCGTGGGGGGTAGCTACACCTTC.

This chain connects TRBV19 to TRBJ1-4, with TRBD1 matching over 8 bases. The CDR3 loop spans 14 amino acids. After removal of 7 bases from V and 5 bases from J, the junction contained 6 bases not matched to a gene. Germline V gives CDR1 LNHDA, CDR2 SQIVND (reference sequence). The CDR3 DNA is TGTGCCAGTAATCGACAGGGGCGGAATGAAAAACTGTTTTTT. Translating gives CASNRQGRNEKLFF.

The CDR3 nucleotides read TGTGCCAGCTACAGGGTTGGCTACACCTTC. Translating it yields CASYRVGYTF. The rearrangement links TRBV2 to TRBJ1-2; possible D gene TRBD1, 6 bases. This CDR3 has 10 residues. Germline V gene sequence: CDR1 SNHLY, CDR2 FYNNEI. V was cut by 8 bases and J by 7 bases, with 8 bases left in between.

V gene TRBV19 combines with J gene TRBJ2-7; TRBD1 is a possible D gene (6 bases). V lost 3 bases and J lost 5, with 11 bases in between. The germline CDR1 and CDR2 sequences are LNHDA and SQIVND (reference sequence). The length of the CDR3 is 13 residues. The CDR3 sequence: CASSILGGNEQYF. CDR3 bases: TGTGCCAGTAGTATTTTAGGGGGTAACGAGCAGTACTTC. The entire variable domain, with the rest obtained from reference TRBV19 and TRBJ2-7, is as follows: DGGITQSPKYLFRKEGQNVTLSCEQNLNHDAMYWYRQDPGQGLRLIYYSQIVNDFQKGDIAEGYSVSREKKESFPLTVTSAQKNPTAFYLCASSILGGNEQYFGPGTRLTVT.

This clone was seen only a few times. CDR3 nucleotides: TGTGCCAGCAGCTTATCAGGGCCCTACGAGCAGTACTTC. It specifies CASSLSGPYEQYF. V and J are TRBV7-9 and TRBJ2-7, with D possibly matching TRBD1 (5 bases). V lost 2 bases, J lost 2 bases, and 7 bases lay in between. The CDR3 extends over 13 amino acids. The V gene's germline CDR1 is SEHNR and CDR2 FQNEAQ (reference sequence).

CDR3: CASSTRQGQKDTQYF. CDR3 in DNA: TGTGCCAGTAGTACGAGACAGGGGCAAAAAGATACGCAGTATTTT. The rearrangement links TRBV19 to TRBJ2-3; 8 bases are a match to TRBD1. CDR1 is LNHDA, CDR2 SQIVND, per germline (reference sequence). The CDR3 covers 15 residues. The V and J ends lost 4 bases and 5 bases, in that order; junction bases with no gene match: 8.

The chain combines TRBV7-8 with TRBJ1-4, with D possibly matching TRBD1 (6 bases). The length of the CDR3 is 15 residues. V shed 5 bases and J shed 1 base, with 11 bases lying between them. The germline CDR1 and CDR2 sequences are SGHVS and FQNEAQ. In nucleotides, the CDR3 is TGTGCCAGCAGCCAGGGGAGGATAACTAATGAAAAACTGTTTTTT. Its translation is CASSQGRITNEKLFF. Drawing the rest from reference TRBV7-8 and TRBJ1-4, the complete variable domain is GAGVSQSPRYKVAKRGQDVALRCDPISGHVSLFWYQQALGQGPEFLTYFQNEAQLDKSGLPSDRFFAERPEGSVSTLKIQRTQQEDSAVYLCASSQGRITNEKLFFGSGTQLSVL.

V gene TRBV5-1 combines with J gene TRBJ2-7; D is unresolved. This CDR3 comprises 13 residues. Trimming left V 1 base short and J 0 bases short, with 5 bases between. Germline assignment: CDR1 SGHRS and CDR2 YFSETQ. CDR3 in DNA: TGCGCCAGCAGCTTGACTGCCTCCTACGAGCAGTACTTC. Translated: CASSLTASYEQYF.